The 25 T cell receptor beta chains reported below all come from one sample, sequenced in a study of T cell responses to AZD1222 COVID-19 vaccine. Clones were sequenced by immunoSEQ multiplex PCR, and TCRdb holds only the in-frame ones, with some missing. The table lists under 90,000 clones, 83% of them singletons, with about 1.3% in the top ten. The sample in question was peripheral blood, obtained 28 days after the second AZD1222 dose. These receptors originate from an adult who received the AZD1222 COVID-19 vaccine.

This clone was seen once. The genes are TRBV30 and TRBJ1-2; the match to TRBD1 covers 9 bases. Germline trimming cut 5 bases from V and 8 bases from J; bases unmatched to any gene: 12. The germline gives CDR1 GTSNPN, CDR2 SVGIG (reference sequence). CDR3 length: 14 residues. The CDR3 spells CAWGRTGAGRGYTF. The CDR3 DNA reads TGTGCCTGGGGGAGGACAGGGGCTGGTCGAGGCTACACCTTC. Looking up the rest from reference TRBV30 and TRBJ1-2 gives the full variable domain: SQTIHQWPATLVQPVGSPLSLECTVEGTSNPNLYWYRQAAGRGLQLLFYSVGIGQISSEVPQNLSASRPQDRQFILSSKKLLLSDSGFYLCAWGRTGAGRGYTFGSGTRLTVV.

The chain recombines TRBV27 with TRBJ2-7; 7 bases map to TRBD1. V gave up 5 bases and J gave up 0 bases; unmatched junction bases: 7. The CDR3 covers 15 residues. Germline V lookup: CDR1 MNHEY, CDR2 SMNVEV (reference sequence). CDR3 coding DNA: TGTGCCAGCAGTGCCCCCGGGACAGTCTCCTACGAGCAGTACTTC. It encodes CASSAPGTVSYEQYF.

A single count supports this clone. This chain joins TRBV9 and TRBJ2-3, with 11 bases lining up with TRBD2. CDR1 and CDR2 (germline): SGDLS, YYNGEE. With V trimmed by 3 bases and J by 2 bases, 2 bases remained unmatched. The CDR3 totals 15 residues. Here the CDR3 DNA reads TGTGCCAGCAGCGGGACTAGCGGGTACACAGATACGCAGTATTTT. This translates into CASSGTSGYTDTQYF. The variable domain in full, completed from reference TRBV9 and TRBJ2-3, reads DSGVTQTPKHLITATGQRVTLRCSPRSGDLSVYWYQQSLDQGLQFLIQYYNGEERAKGNILERFSAQQFPDLHSELNLSSLELGDSALYFCASSGTSGYTDTQYFGPGTRLTVL.

V is TRBV9 and J is TRBJ2-7, with unresolved D. V was clipped by 3 bases and J by 13 bases, with 23 bases between them. CDR3 length equals 14 residues. Germline V lookup: CDR1 SGDLS, CDR2 YYNGEE. The CDR3 sequence: CASSADEMSGVIYF. In DNA, the CDR3 is TGTGCCAGCAGCGCTGATGAGATGAGTGGGGTGATATACTTC.

The chain combines TRBV4-1 with TRBJ1-2; 7 bases fit TRBD1. J lost 3 bases, V lost 0 bases, and 10 bases had no gene match. The CDR3 is 17 residues long. Germline V gene data show CDR1 as MGHRA and CDR2 as YSYEKL. CDR3 in amino acids: CASSQDPRRGIYYGYTF. As DNA, the CDR3 is TGCGCCAGCAGCCAAGATCCCCGCAGGGGGATTTACTATGGCTACACCTTC.

The sample holds a few counts of this clone. The chain combines TRBV15 with TRBJ2-5, with D possibly TRBD1 on 6 matching bases. The V and J ends lost 3 bases and 5 bases respectively, with 10 bases between them. This CDR3 comprises 13 residues. CDR1 LNHNV and CDR2 YYDKDF come from the germline V gene (reference sequence). The CDR3 DNA is TGTGCCACCAGCAGCAGGGGAGTGGAGACCCAGTACTTC. Amino acids: CATSSRGVETQYF. The entire variable domain, with the rest obtained from reference TRBV15 and TRBJ2-5, is as follows: DAMVIQNPRYQVTQFGKPVTLSCSQTLNHNVMYWYQQKSSQAPKLLFHYYDKDFNNEADTPDNFQSRRPNTSFCFLDIRSPGLGDTAMYLCATSSRGVETQYFGPGTRLLVL.

As to this clone: This is likely a read error, given that the CDR3 carries no conserved phenylalanine or tryptophan at its end. Because the CDR3's place on the DNA is in doubt, the DNA is left out and the CDR3 is given as listed by TCRdb. This sequence joins TRBV15 and TRBJ2-7; the table's D call of TRBD1 was not tested on the DNA. The CDR3 comprises 13 residues, both ends counted. Germline values: CDR1 LNHNV, CDR2 YYDKDF (reference sequence). The CDR3 is CATSSTPEDRAEY.

This sequence joins TRBV6-5 and TRBJ2-5, with D perhaps matching TRBD2 (6 bases). This CDR3 spans 12 amino acids. Between the trimmed V and J ends, which lost 6 bases and 5 bases, there was a span of 10 bases. The germline CDR1 and CDR2 sequences are MNHEY and SVGAGI. The CDR3 is CASSQRGETQYF. The CDR3 bases are TGTGCCAGCAGCCAACGGGGGGAGACCCAGTACTTC.

This sequence joins TRBV30 and TRBJ1-2; tentatively, D is TRBD1 (5 bases). Per germline, CDR1 GTSNPN and CDR2 SVGIG (reference sequence). The CDR3 is 13 amino acids. V shed 2 bases and J shed 7 bases, with 14 bases lying between them. Written as DNA, the CDR3 is TGTGCCTGGAGTCCCCGCGGGGGTAGTGGCTACACCTTC. Its translation: CAWSPRGGSGYTF.

The V gene is TRBV6-2 or TRBV6-3, the J gene TRBJ2-7; TRBD1 matches at 9 bases. The germline CDR1 and CDR2 sequences are MNHEY and SVGEGT. With V trimmed by 7 bases and J by 4 bases, 5 bases remained unmatched. The CDR3 consists of 13 residues. DNA for the CDR3: TGTGCCAGCACCCCGGGACAGGGTTACGAGCAGTACTTC. Protein product: CASTPGQGYEQYF.

This rearrangement joins TRBV7-2 to TRBJ2-7; 12 nucleotides line up with TRBD1. In germline, CDR1 is SGHTA, CDR2 FQGNSA. V was clipped by 1 base and J by 3 bases; unmatched bases: 10. CDR3 size: 18 residues. DNA of the CDR3: TGTGCCAGCAGCTTAGGCCCCTCGGGACAGGGGGCAATCTACGAGCAGTACTTC. Its translation is CASSLGPSGQGAIYEQYF. Complete variable domain (other parts from reference TRBV7-2 and TRBJ2-7): GAGVSQSPSNKVTEKGKDVELRCDPISGHTALYWYRQSLGQGLEFLIYFQGNSAPDKSGLPSDRFSAERTGGSVSTLTIQRTQQEDSAVYLCASSLGPSGQGAIYEQYFGPGTRLTVT.

The rearrangement uses TRBV7-9 and TRBJ1-5; no reliable D call. This CDR3 has 14 amino acids. Germline CDR1 and CDR2: SEHNR and FQNEAQ (reference sequence). The V end was cut by 2 bases, the J end by 3 bases, with 8 bases between. CDR3 nucleotide sequence: TGTGCCAGCAGCTTAAACAGCCCCAATCAGCCCCAGCATTTT. The encoded protein is CASSLNSPNQPQHF.

The table lists this clone with a few counts. The chain recombines TRBV11-2 with TRBJ2-2, with a tentative D call TRBD2 (6 bases). The CDR3 totals 12 residues. The V end lost 3 bases, the J end lost 12 bases, and 11 bases lay between the germline ends. CDR1 and CDR2 (germline): SGHAT, FQNNGV. CDR3 region: CASSLAGTQLFF. The CDR3 coding sequence is TGTGCCAGCAGCTTGGCCGGGACTCAGCTGTTTTTT. Supplemented by reference TRBV11-2 and TRBJ2-2, the full variable domain reads EAGVAQSPRYKIIEKRQSVAFWCNPISGHATLYWYQQILGQGPKLLIQFQNNGVVDDSQLPKDRFSAERLKGVDSTLKIQPAKLEDSAVYLCASSLAGTQLFFGEGSRLTVL.

The rearrangement links TRBV11-2 to TRBJ2-3; TRBD2 aligns across 9 bases. Per germline, CDR1 SGHAT and CDR2 FQNNGV. The CDR3 is 14 residues long. V trimming: 8 bases; J trimming: 0 bases; junction bases outside the gene matches: 3. The CDR3 sequence: CASGLAISTDTQYF. Written as DNA, the CDR3 is TGTGCCAGCGGACTAGCGATTAGCACAGATACGCAGTATTTT.

The V call is TRBV30, the J call TRBJ1-2; no definite D call. Germline V gene lookup returns CDR1 GTSNPN and CDR2 SVGIG (reference sequence). The CDR3 runs to 12 residues. Trimming left V 5 bases short and J 1 base short, with 8 bases between. Here the CDR3 DNA reads TGTGCCTGGTCTCAGCTTAACTATGGCTACACCTTC. Protein sequence: CAWSQLNYGYTF.

The chain joins TRBV5-1 to TRBJ2-5; D unresolved. In germline, CDR1 is SGHRS, CDR2 YFSETQ. This CDR3 region has 13 residues. The V gene lost 7 bases and the J gene lost 2 bases, with 12 bases spanning the gap. The CDR3 region has the DNA TGCGCCAGCCGGATTAGTGGACAAGAGACCCAGTACTTC. Residues: CASRISGQETQYF.

This sequence joins TRBV5-1 and TRBJ1-1; no definite D call. This CDR3 has 18 amino acids. Germline CDR1 SGHRS, CDR2 YFSETQ. V lost 0 bases to trimming and J lost 0 bases, with 18 bases between them. The CDR3 protein is CASSLAEYGGNMNTEAFF. Written as DNA, the CDR3 is TGCGCCAGCAGCTTGGCCGAATACGGCGGTAATATGAACACTGAAGCTTTCTTT.

This clone was seen a few times. The CDR3 is CASSLGQNSNQPQHF. Written as DNA, the CDR3 is TGCGCCAGCAGCTTGGGACAGAATAGCAATCAGCCCCAGCATTTT. The chain has TRBV5-1 and TRBJ1-5; tentative D call: TRBD1 (5 bases). CDR1 is SGHRS, CDR2 YFSETQ, per germline. The CDR3 spans 15 residues. V shed 0 bases and J shed 0 bases, with 7 bases lying between them.

The chain joins TRBV19 to TRBJ1-2; D remains ambiguous. Trimming removed 4 bases from V and 4 bases from J, with 10 bases in between. The CDR3 has 13 amino acids. CDR1 LNHDA and CDR2 SQIVND come from the germline V gene (reference sequence). The CDR3 loop reads CASSTGGGYGYTF. CDR3 sequence (DNA): TGTGCCAGTAGTACGGGAGGTGGCTATGGCTACACCTTC. The variable domain in full, with the rest retrieved from reference TRBV19 and TRBJ1-2, is DGGITQSPKYLFRKEGQNVTLSCEQNLNHDAMYWYRQDPGQGLRLIYYSQIVNDFQKGDIAEGYSVSREKKESFPLTVTSAQKNPTAFYLCASSTGGGYGYTFGSGTRLTVV.

The rearrangement joins TRBV2 to TRBJ2-5, with D tentatively TRBD2 (7 bases). Trimming took 5 bases from V and 5 from J, leaving 18 bases between them. This CDR3 comprises 15 residues. CDR1 and CDR2 from the germline V gene are SNHLY and FYNNEI. CDR3 protein: CASSLMWEGGETQYF. In nucleotides, the CDR3 is TGTGCCAGCAGTCTTATGTGGGAGGGGGGGGAGACCCAGTACTTC.

This rearrangement joins TRBV5-4 to TRBJ2-1, with 14 positions matching TRBD2. V shed 0 bases and J 10 bases; nucleotides not matched to a gene: 3. The germline V gene encodes CDR1 SGHNT and CDR2 YYREEE (reference sequence). The CDR3 consists of 15 residues. This CDR3 is CASSLGLAGGGEQFF. In DNA form, the CDR3 reads TGTGCCAGCAGCTTGGGACTAGCGGGAGGGGGGGAGCAGTTCTTC.

This clone was observed a single time. The chain uses TRBV28 and TRBJ2-7; D not resolved. Germline CDR1 is MDHEN and CDR2 is SYDVKM. The CDR3 consists of 13 residues. Trimming removed 5 bases at V and 0 bases at J, with 8 bases between. This CDR3 is CASSPTDSYEQYF. CDR3 DNA sequence: TGTGCCAGCAGTCCTACAGACTCCTACGAGCAGTACTTC.

The rearrangement links TRBV27 to TRBJ1-1; no reliable D call. The V and J ends lost 7 bases and 0 bases respectively, with 9 bases between them. The CDR3 runs to 13 residues. CDR1 is MNHEY and CDR2 is SMNVEV in the germline V gene (reference sequence). The CDR3 region is CASNRGLNTEAFF. CDR3 sequence (DNA): TGTGCCAGCAACCGGGGTTTGAACACTGAAGCTTTCTTT.

In its sample, this clone was seen once. V and J are TRBV20-1 and TRBJ2-7; no clear D. CDR1 is DFQATT, CDR2 SNEGSKA, per germline (reference sequence). V lost 4 bases to trimming and J lost 7 bases, with 11 bases between them. This CDR3 spans 11 amino acids. The CDR3 DNA reads as TGCAGTGCTATGCCCAGAGGAGAGCAGTACTTC. This sequence encodes CSAMPRGEQYF.

A few counts support this clone. The chain joins TRBV19 to TRBJ1-5; the D gene is possibly TRBD1 (5 bases). Between the trimmed V and J ends, which lost 6 bases and 0 bases, there was a span of 12 bases. CDR3 length: 15 residues. Germline V gene sequence: CDR1 LNHDA, CDR2 SQIVND (reference sequence). CDR3 sequence (DNA): TGTGCCAGTAGGAAGGACACCGTTAGCAATCAGCCCCAGCATTTT. Its translation is CASRKDTVSNQPQHF.